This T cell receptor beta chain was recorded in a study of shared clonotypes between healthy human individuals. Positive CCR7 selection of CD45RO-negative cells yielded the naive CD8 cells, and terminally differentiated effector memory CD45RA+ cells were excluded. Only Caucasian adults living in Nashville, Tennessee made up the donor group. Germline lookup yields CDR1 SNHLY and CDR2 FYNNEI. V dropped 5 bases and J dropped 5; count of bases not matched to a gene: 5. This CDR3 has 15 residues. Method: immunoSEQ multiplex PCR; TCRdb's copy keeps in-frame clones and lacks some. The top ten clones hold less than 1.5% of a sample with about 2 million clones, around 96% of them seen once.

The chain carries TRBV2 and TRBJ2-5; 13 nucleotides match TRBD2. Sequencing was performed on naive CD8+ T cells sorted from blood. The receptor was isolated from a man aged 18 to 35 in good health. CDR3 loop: CASSSLAGGLETQYF. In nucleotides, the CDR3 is TGTGCCAGCAGTTCACTAGCGGGGGGGCTGGAGACCCAGTACTTC.